Below, one T cell receptor beta chain is given with its context. The target antigen is unknown. The entry originates in a study of monozygotic twins with inflammatory bowel disease. Study observations and caveats: Healthy twins shared more clonotypes with others than IBD patients, most markedly active ones. The authors found no support for a single strong IBD-associated signal or clonotype. Whether twins were concordant or discordant made no difference to repertoire similarity, possibly from limited power.

Each CDR3 protein gets one entry in TCRdb, which reprocessed the 5' RACE reads and gives no DNA. The sample table sets out a few hundred thousand distinct CDR3 sequences. CDR1 and CDR2 from the germline V gene are SGHTA and FQGNSA. The CDR3 consists of 12 residues. The chain has TRBV7-2 and TRBJ2-1; the D call from TCRdb, TRBD2, cannot be confirmed without DNA. Sequencing used blood. This TCR came from a human donor with ulcerative colitis or Crohn's disease, or a healthy co-twin of an affected twin (not recorded which). The CDR3 loop reads CASSFQSSGGDF. The full variable domain, completed using reference TRBV7-2 and TRBJ2-1, is GAGVSQSPSNKVTEKGKDVELRCDPISGHTALYWYRQSLGQGLEFLIYFQGNSAPDKSGLPSDRFSAERTGGSVSTLTIQRTQQEDSAVYLCASSFQSSGGDFGPGTRLTVL.